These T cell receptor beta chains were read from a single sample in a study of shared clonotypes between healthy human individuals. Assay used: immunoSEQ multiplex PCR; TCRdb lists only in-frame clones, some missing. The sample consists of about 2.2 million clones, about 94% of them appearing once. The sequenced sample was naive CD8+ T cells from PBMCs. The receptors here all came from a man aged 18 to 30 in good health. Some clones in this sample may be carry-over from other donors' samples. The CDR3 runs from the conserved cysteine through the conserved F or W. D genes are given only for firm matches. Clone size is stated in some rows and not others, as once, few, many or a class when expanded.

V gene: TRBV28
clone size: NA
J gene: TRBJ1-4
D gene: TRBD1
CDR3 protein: CATGTGPSEKLFF
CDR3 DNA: TGTGCCACCGGGACAGGGCCGAGTGAAAAACTGTTTTTT

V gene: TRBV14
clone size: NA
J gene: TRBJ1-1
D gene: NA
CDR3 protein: CASSQITGTEAFF
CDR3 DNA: TGTGCCAGCAGCCAAATCACAGGCACTGAAGCTTTCTTT

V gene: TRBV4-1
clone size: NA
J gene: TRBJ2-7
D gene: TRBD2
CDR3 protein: CASSQVAGSPEQYF
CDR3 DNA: TGCGCCAGCAGCCAGGTAGCGGGGAGCCCCGAGCAGTACTTC

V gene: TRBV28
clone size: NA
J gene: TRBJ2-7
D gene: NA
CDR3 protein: CASSLDFSEQYF
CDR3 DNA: TGTGCCAGCAGCCTGGACTTCTCCGAGCAGTACTTC

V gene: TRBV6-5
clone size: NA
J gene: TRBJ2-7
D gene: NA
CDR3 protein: CASSYLGRDEQYF
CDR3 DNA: TGTGCCAGCAGTTACTTGGGCAGGGACGAGCAGTACTTC

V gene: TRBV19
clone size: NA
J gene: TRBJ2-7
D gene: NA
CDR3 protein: CASCLKADSYEQYF
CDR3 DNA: TGTGCCAGCTGCTTAAAAGCGGACTCCTACGAGCAGTACTTC

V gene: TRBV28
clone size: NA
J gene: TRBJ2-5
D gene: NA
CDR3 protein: CASSLYRARGSETQYF
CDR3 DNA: TGTGCCAGCAGTTTATATCGAGCGCGAGGCTCGGAGACCCAGTACTTC

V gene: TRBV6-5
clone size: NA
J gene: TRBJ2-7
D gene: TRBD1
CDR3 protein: CASRFLTGGNEQYF
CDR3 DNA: TGTGCCAGCAGGTTCCTGACAGGGGGGAACGAGCAGTACTTC

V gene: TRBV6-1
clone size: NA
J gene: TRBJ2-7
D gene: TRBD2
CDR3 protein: CASSGRTSSAYEQYF
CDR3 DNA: TGTGCCAGCAGTGGGAGGACTAGCAGCGCCTACGAGCAGTACTTC

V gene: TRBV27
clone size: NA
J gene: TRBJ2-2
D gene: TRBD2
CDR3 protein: CASSPLRTSGTTGELFF
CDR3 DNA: TGTGCCAGCAGTCCACTCCGGACTAGCGGGACCACCGGGGAGCTGTTTTTT

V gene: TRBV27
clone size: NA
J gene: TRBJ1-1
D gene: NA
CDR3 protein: CASSPTVGELWTEAFF
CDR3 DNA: TGTGCCAGCAGCCCTACCGTAGGGGAATTATGGACTGAAGCTTTCTTT

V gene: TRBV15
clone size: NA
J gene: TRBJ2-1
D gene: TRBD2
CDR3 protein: CATSQSASGRDREQFF
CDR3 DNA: TGTGCCACCAGCCAATCCGCTAGCGGGAGGGACCGGGAGCAGTTCTTC

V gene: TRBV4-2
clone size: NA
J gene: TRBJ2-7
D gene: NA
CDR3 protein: CASSHRQVDYEQYF
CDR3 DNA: TGTGCCAGCAGCCATAGACAGGTCGACTACGAGCAGTACTTC

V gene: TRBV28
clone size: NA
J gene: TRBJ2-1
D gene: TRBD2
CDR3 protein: CASSPPGLAGPLQFF
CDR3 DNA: TGTGCCAGCAGCCCCCCCGGACTAGCGGGCCCCCTGCAGTTCTTC

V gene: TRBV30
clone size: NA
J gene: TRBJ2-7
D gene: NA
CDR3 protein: CAWSTGGLDEQYF
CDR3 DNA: TGTGCCTGGAGCACCGGGGGGCTCGACGAGCAGTACTTC

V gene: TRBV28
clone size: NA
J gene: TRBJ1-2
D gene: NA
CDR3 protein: CASSPLDFNYGYTF
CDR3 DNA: TGTGCCAGCAGTCCTCTGGACTTTAACTATGGCTACACCTTC

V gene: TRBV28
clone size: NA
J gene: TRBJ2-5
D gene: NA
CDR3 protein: CASSLHGRGETQYF
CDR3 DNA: TGTGCCAGCAGTTTACACGGGAGAGGGGAGACCCAGTACTTC

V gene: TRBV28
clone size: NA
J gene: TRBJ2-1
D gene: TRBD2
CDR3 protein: CASSSGGEGSSYNEQFF
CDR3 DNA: TGTGCCAGCAGTTCAGGCGGGGAGGGGAGCTCCTACAATGAGCAGTTCTTC

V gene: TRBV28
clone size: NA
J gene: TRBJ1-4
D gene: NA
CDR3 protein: CASSLDSTTNEKLFF
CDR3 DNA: TGTGCCAGCAGTCTAGACAGTACAACTAATGAAAAACTGTTTTTT

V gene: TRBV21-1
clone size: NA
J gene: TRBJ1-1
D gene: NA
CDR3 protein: CASSRSLPSNTEAFF
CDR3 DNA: TGTGCCAGCAGCAGAAGTCTACCATCGAACACTGAAGCTTTCTTT

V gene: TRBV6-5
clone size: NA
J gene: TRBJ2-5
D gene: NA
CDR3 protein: CASSYNGGPQETQYF
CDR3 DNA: TGTGCCAGCAGTTACAACGGGGGTCCTCAAGAGACCCAGTACTTC

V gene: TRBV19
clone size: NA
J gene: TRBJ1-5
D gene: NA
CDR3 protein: CASSSGQINQPQHF
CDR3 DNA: TGTGCCAGTAGCTCCGGACAGATCAATCAGCCCCAGCATTTT

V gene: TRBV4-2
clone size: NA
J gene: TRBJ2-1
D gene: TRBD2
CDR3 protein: CASSQLAGGEQFF
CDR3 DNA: TGTGCCAGCAGCCAGCTAGCGGGAGGTGAGCAGTTCTTC

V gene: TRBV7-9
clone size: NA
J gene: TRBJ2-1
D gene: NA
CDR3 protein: CASNDGNEQFF
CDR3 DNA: TGTGCCAGCAATGACGGCAATGAGCAGTTCTTC

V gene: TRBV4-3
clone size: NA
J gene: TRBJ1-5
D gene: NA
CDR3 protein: CASSQAAAGLDGNQPQHF
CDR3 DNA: TGCGCCAGCAGCCAAGCCGCGGCGGGTCTCGATGGCAATCAGCCCCAGCATTTT

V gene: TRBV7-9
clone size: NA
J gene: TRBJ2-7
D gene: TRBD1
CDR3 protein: CASRRDSSYEQYF
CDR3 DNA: TGTGCCAGCAGAAGGGACAGCTCCTACGAGCAGTACTTC

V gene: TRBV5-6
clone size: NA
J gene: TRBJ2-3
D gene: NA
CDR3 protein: CASSLGGGSTDTQYF
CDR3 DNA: TGTGCCAGCAGCTTGGGTGGCGGGAGCACAGATACGCAGTATTTT

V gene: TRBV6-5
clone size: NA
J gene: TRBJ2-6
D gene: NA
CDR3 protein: CATRSGANVLTF
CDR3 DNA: TGTGCCACCCGATCTGGGGCCAACGTCCTGACTTTC

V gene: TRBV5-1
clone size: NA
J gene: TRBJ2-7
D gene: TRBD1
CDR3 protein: CASSLEQGWYEQYF
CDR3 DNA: TGCGCCAGCAGCTTGGAACAGGGGTGGTACGAGCAGTACTTC

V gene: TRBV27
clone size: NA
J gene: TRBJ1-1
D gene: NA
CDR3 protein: CASSLSGQGKMNTEAFF
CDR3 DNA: TGTGCCAGCAGTTTATCCGGGCAGGGGAAGATGAACACTGAAGCTTTCTTT

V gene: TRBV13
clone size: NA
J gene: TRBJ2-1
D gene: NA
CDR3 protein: CASSSDFKGDEQFF
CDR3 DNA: TGTGCCAGCAGCTCCGATTTCAAAGGGGATGAGCAGTTCTTC

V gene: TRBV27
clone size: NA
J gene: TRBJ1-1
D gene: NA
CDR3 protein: CASSTREGGTEAFF
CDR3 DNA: TGTGCCAGCAGCACCCGAGAGGGGGGGACTGAAGCTTTCTTT

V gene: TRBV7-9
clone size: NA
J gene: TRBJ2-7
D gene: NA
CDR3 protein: CASSLGGLSYEQYF
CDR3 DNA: TGTGCCAGCAGCTTAGGGGGGCTTTCCTACGAGCAGTACTTC

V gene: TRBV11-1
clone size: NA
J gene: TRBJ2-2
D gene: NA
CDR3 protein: CASSLDVPANTGELFF
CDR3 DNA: TGTGCCAGCAGCTTAGACGTTCCCGCGAACACCGGGGAGCTGTTTTTT

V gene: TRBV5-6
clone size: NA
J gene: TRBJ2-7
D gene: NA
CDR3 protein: CASSLGDSPYEQYF
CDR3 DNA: TGTGCCAGCAGCTTGGGGGACTCACCCTACGAGCAGTACTTC

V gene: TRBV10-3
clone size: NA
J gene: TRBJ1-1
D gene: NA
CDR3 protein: CAISESLSPRGAFF
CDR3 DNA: TGTGCCATCAGTGAGTCTTTGAGTCCAAGGGGAGCTTTCTTT

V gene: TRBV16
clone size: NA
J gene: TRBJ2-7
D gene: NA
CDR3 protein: CASSHTSLRYEQYF
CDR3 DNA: TGTGCCAGCAGCCACACCTCGTTGCGTTACGAGCAGTACTTC

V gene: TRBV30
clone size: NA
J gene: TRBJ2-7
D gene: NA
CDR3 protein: CARGPSGRTVLGSYEQYF
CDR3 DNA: TGTGCCCGAGGGCCCTCGGGACGGACCGTTTTGGGCTCCTACGAGCAGTACTTC

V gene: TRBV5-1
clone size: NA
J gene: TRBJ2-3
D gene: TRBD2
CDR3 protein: CASSFLAGYTDTQYF
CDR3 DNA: TGCGCCAGCAGCTTCCTAGCGGGGTACACAGATACGCAGTATTTT

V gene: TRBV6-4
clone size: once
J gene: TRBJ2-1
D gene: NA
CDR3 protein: CASSPGTPNEQFF
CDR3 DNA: TGTGCCAGCAGTCCCGGGACTCCCAATGAGCAGTTCTTC

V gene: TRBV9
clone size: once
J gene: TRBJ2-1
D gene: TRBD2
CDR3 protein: CASSVPGLAGDEQFF
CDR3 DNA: TGTGCCAGCAGCGTACCTGGACTAGCGGGGGATGAGCAGTTCTTC

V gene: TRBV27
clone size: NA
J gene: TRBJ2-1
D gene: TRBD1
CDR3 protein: CASSWTGGRVYNEQFF
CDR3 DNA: TGTGCCAGCAGCTGGACAGGGGGCAGGGTTTACAATGAGCAGTTCTTC

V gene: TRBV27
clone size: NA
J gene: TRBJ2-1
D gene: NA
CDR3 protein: CASLSTYNEQFF
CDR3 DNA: TGTGCTTCGCTCTCCACCTACAATGAGCAGTTCTTC

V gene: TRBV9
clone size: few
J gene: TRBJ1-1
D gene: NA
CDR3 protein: CASSLQSMNTEAFF
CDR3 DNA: TGTGCCAGCAGCTTACAGTCCATGAACACTGAAGCTTTCTTT

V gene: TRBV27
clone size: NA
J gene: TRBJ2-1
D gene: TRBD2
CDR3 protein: CASSPLAGVVGGIYNEQFF
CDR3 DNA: TGTGCCAGCAGTCCACTAGCGGGAGTAGTAGGGGGCATTTACAATGAGCAGTTCTTC

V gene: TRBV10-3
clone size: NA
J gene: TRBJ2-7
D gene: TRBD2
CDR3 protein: CAIKSSGSSYEQYF
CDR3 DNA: TGTGCCATCAAGAGTAGCGGGAGTTCCTACGAGCAGTACTTC

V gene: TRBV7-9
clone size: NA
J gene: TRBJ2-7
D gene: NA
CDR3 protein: CASSFGKGSSPYEQYF
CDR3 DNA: TGTGCCAGCAGCTTTGGAAAGGGAAGTTCTCCCTACGAGCAGTACTTC

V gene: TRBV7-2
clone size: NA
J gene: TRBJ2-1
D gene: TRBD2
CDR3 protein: CASRFRGGNNEQFF
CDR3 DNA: TGTGCCAGCCGGTTCCGGGGGGGGAACAATGAGCAGTTCTTC

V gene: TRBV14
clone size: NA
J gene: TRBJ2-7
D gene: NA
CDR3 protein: CASSQVGQSYEQYF
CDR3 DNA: TGTGCCAGCAGCCAAGTTGGACAGTCCTACGAGCAGTACTTC

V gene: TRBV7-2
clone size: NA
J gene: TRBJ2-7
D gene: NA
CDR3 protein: CASSRSDIYEQYF
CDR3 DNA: TGTGCCAGCAGCCGCTCCGACATCTACGAGCAGTACTTC

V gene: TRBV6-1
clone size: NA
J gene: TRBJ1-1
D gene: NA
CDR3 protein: CASSIYREASF
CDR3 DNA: TGTGCCAGCAGTATCTACAGGGAGGCGAGCTTT

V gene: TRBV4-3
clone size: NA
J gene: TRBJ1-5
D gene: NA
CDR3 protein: CASSQDRIHYQPQHF
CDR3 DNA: TGCGCCAGCAGCCAAGACAGAATTCACTATCAGCCCCAGCATTTT